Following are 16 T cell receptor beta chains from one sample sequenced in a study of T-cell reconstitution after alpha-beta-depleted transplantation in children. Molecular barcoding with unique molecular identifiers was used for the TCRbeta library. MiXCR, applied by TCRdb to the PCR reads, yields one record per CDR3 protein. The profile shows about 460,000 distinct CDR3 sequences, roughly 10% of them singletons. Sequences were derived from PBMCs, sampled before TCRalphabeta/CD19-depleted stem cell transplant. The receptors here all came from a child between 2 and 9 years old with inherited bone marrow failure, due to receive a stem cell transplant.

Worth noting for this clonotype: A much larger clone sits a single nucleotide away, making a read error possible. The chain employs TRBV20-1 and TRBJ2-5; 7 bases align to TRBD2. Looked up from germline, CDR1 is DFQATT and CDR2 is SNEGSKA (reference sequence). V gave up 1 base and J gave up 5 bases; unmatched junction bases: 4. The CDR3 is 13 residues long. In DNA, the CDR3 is TGCAGTGCTAGAGGCGGGAGCGGCGAGACCCAGTACTTC. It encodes CSARGGSGETQYF.

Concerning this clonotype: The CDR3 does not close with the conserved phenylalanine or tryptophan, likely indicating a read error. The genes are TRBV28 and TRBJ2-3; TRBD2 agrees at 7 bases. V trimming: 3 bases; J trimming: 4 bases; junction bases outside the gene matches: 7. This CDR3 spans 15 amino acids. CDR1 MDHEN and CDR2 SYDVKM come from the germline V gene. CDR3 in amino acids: CASSLWAGAADTQYL. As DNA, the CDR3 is TGTGCCAGCAGTTTGTGGGCGGGAGCAGCAGATACGCAGTATTTG.

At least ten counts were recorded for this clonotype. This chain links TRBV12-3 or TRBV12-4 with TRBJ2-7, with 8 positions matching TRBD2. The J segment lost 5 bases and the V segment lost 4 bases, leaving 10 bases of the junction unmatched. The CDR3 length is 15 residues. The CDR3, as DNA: TGTGCCAGCAGTTCGACAGCGGGAGACGGCGACGAGCAGTACTTC. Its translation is CASSSTAGDGDEQYF.

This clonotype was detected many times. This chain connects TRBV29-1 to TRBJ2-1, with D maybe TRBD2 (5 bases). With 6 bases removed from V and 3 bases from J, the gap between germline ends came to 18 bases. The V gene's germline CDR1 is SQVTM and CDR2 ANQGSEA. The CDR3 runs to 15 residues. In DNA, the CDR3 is TGCAGCGTGGAGGTAAGAGGGAGCGGCTACAATGAGCAGTTCTTC. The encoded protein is CSVEVRGSGYNEQFF.

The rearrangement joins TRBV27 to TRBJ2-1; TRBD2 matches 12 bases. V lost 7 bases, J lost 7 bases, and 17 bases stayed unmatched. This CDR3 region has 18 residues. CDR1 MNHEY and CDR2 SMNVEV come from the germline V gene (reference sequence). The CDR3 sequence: CASNYFATPLAGGNEQFF. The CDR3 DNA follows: TGTGCCAGCAACTACTTTGCCACACCCCTAGCGGGAGGGAATGAGCAGTTCTTC.

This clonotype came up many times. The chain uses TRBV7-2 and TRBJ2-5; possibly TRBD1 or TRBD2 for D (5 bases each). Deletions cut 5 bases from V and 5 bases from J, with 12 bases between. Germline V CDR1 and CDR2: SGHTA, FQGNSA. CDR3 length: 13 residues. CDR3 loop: CASSADWGETQYF. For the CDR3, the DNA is TGTGCCAGCAGCGCCGACTGGGGGGAGACCCAGTACTTC.

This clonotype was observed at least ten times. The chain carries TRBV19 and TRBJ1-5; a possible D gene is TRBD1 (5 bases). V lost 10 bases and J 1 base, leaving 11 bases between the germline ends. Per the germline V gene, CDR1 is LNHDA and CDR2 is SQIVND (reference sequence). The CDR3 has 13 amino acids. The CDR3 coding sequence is TGTGCCACCCAGGGCTTCAGCAATCAGCCCCAGCATTTT. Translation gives CATQGFSNQPQHF.

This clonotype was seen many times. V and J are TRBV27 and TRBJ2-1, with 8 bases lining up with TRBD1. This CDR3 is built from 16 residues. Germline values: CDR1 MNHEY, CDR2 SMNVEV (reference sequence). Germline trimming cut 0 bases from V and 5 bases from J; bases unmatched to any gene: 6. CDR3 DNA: TGTGCCAGCAGTTTATCACCCGGGACAGGACACAATGAGCAGTTCTTC. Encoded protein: CASSLSPGTGHNEQFF.

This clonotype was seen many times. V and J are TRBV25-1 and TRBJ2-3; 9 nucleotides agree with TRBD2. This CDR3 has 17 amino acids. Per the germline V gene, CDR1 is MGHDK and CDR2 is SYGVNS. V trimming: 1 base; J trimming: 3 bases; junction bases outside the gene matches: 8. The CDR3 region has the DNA TGTGCCAGCAGTGAATCGCTAGCGGGAAGCGGGACAGATACGCAGTATTTT. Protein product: CASSESLAGSGTDTQYF.

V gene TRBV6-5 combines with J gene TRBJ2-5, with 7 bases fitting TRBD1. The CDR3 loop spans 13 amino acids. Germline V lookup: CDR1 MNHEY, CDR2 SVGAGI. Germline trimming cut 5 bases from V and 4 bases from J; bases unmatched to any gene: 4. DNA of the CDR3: TGTGCCAGCAGTCTACAGGGGACAGAGACCCAGTACTTC. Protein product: CASSLQGTETQYF.

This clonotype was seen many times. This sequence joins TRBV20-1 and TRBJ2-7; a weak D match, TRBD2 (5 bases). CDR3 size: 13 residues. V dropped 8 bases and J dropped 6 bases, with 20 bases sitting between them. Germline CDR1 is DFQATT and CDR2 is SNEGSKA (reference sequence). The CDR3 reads CSNARYKAGEQYF. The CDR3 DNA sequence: TGCAGTAATGCGCGCTACAAGGCGGGCGAGCAGTACTTC.

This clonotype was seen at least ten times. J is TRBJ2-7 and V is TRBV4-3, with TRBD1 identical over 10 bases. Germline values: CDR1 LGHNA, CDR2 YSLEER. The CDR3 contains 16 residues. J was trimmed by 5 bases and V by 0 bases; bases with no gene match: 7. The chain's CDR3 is CASSQDLGQGSDEQYF. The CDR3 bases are TGCGCCAGCAGCCAAGATCTGGGACAGGGGTCGGACGAGCAGTACTTC.

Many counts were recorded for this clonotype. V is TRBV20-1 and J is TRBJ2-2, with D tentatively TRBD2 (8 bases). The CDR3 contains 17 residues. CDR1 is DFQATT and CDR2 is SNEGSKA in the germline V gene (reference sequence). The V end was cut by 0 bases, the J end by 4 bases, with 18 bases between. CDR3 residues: CSARDPGGGAITGELFF. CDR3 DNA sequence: TGCAGTGCTAGAGATCCGGGAGGGGGCGCAATCACCGGGGAGCTGTTTTTT.

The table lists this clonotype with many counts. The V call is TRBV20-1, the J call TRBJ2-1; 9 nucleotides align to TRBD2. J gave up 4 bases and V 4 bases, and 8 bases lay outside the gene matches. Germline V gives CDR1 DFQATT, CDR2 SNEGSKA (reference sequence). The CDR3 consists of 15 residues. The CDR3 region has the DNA TGCAGTGCTACACAGCTAGCGGGACGGTACAATGAGCAGTTCTTC. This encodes CSATQLAGRYNEQFF.

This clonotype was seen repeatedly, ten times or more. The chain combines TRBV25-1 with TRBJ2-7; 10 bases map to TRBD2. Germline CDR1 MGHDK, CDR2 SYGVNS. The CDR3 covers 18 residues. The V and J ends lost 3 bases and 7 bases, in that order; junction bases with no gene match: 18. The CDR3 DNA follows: TGTGCCAGCAGTGAGACTCCTTGGACTAGCGGAGATACGAAGGAGCAGTACTTC. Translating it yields CASSETPWTSGDTKEQYF.

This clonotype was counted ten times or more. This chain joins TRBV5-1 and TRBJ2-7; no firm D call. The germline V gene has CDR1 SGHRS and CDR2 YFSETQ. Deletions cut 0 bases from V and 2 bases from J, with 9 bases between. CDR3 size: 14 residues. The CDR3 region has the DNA TGCGCCAGCAGCTTGGAATACCAGACCTACGAGCAGTACTTC. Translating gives CASSLEYQTYEQYF.